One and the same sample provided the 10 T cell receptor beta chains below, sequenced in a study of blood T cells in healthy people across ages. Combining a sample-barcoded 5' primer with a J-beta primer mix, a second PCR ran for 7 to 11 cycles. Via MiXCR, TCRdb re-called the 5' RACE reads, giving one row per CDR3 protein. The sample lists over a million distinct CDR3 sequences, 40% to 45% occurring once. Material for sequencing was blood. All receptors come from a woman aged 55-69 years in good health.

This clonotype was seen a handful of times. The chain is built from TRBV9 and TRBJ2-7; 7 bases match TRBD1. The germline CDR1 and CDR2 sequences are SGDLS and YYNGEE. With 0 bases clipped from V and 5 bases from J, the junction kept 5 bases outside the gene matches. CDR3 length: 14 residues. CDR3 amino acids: CASSVDPDRDEQYF. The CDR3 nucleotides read TGTGCCAGCAGCGTAGATCCTGACAGGGACGAGCAGTACTTC.

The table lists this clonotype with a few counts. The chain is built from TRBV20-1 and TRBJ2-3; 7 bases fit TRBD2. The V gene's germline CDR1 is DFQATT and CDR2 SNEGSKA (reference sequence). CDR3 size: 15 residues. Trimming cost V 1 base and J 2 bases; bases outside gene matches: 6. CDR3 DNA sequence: TGCAGTGCTAGAGTTCCCGGGAGGAACACAGATACGCAGTATTTT. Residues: CSARVPGRNTDTQYF.

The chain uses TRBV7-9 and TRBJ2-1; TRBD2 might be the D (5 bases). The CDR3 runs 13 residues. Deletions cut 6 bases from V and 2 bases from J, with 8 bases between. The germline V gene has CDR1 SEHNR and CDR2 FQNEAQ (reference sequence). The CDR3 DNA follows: TGTGCCAGCAGAGACGGGACCTACAATGAGCAGTTCTTC. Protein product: CASRDGTYNEQFF.

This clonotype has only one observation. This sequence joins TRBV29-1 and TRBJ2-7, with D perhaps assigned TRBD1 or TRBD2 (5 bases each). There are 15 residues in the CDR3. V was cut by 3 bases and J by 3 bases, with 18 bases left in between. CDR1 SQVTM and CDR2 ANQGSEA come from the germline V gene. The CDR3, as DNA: TGCAGCGTTGAGATCGGGACGAGATCCTACTACGAGCAGTACTTC. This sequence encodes CSVEIGTRSYYEQYF.

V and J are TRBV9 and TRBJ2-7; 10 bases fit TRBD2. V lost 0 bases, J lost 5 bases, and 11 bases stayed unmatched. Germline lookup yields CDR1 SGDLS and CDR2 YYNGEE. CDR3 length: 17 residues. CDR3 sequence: CASSVDPLAGALDEQYF. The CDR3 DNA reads TGTGCCAGCAGCGTAGATCCCCTAGCGGGAGCATTGGACGAGCAGTACTTC.

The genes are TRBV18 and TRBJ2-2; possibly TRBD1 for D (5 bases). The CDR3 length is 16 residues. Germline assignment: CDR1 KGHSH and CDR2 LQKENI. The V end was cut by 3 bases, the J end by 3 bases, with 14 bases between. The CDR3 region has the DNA TGTGCCAGCTCACCCGAGACCCAGGGATACACCGGGGAGCTGTTTTTT. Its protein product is CASSPETQGYTGELFF.

The CDR3 coding sequence is TGTGCCAGCAGCGTAGACAGGGTAAGGCACGAGCAGTACTTC. This codes for CASSVDRVRHEQYF. This chain connects TRBV6-1 to TRBJ2-7, with TRBD1 matching 7 bases. The V gene's germline CDR1 is MNHNS and CDR2 SASEGT. Trimming removed 6 bases from V and 5 bases from J; junction bases left unmatched: 10. The CDR3 extends over 14 amino acids.

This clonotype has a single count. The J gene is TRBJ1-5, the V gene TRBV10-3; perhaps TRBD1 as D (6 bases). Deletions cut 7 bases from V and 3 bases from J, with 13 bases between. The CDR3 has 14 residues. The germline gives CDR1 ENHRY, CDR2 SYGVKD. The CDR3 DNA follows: TGTGCCATCAAGGGGGACGGGAACAATCAGCCCCAGCATTTT. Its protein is CAIKGDGNNQPQHF.

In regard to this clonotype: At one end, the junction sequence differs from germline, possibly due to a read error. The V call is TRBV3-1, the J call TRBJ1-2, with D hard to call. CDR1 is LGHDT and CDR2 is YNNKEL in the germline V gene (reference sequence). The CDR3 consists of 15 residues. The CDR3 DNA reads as TGCGCCAGCAGCCATCCAGCCGGGAATAGCTATGGCTACACCTTC. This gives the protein CASSHPAGNSYGYTF.

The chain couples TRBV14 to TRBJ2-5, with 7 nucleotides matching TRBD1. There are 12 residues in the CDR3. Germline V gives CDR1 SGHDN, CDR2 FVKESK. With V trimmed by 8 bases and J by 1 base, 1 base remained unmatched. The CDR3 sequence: CASGDSQETQYF. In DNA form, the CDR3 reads TGTGCCAGCGGGGACAGCCAAGAGACCCAGTACTTC.